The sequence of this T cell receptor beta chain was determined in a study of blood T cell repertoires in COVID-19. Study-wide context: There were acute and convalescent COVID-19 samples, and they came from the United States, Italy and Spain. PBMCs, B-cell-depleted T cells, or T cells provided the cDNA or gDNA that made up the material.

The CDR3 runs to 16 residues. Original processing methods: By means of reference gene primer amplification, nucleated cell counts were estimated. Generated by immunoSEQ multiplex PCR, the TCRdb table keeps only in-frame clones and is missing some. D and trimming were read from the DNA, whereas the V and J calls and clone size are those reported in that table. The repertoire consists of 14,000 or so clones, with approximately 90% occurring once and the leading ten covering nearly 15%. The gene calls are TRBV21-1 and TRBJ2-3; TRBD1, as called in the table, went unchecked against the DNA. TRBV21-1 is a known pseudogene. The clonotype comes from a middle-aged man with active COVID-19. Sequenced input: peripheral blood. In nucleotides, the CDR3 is TGTGCCAGCACCAACCCCGGGACAGGGTTTACAGATACGCAGTATTTT. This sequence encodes CASTNPGTGFTDTQYF.